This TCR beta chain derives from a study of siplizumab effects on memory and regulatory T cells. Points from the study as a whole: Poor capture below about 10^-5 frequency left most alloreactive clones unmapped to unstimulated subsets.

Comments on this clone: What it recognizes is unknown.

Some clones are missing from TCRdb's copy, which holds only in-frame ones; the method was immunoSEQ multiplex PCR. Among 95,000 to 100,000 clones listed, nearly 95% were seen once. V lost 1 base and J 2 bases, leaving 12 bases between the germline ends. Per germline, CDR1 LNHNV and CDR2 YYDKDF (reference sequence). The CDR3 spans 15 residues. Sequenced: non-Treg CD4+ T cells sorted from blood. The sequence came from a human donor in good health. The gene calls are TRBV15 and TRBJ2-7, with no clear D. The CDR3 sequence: CATSRGLENPYEQYF. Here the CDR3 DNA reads TGTGCCACCAGCAGAGGATTGGAAAACCCCTACGAGCAGTACTTC.